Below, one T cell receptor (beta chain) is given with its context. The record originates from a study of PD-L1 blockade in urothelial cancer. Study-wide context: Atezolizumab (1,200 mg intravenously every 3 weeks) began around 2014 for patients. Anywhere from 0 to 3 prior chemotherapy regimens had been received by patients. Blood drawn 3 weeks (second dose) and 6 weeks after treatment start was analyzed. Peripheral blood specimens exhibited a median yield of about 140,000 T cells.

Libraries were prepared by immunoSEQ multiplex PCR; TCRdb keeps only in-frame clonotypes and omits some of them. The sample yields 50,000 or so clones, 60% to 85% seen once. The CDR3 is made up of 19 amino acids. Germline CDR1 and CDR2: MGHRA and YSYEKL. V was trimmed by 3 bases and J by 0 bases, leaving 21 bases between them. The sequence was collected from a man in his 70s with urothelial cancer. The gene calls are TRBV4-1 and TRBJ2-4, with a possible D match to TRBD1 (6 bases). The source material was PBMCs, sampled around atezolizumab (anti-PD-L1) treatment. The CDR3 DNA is TGCGCCAGCAGCCACGCACAGGGCTATTTCCTTACAGCCAAAAACATTCAGTACTTC. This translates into CASSHAQGYFLTAKNIQYF.